This record looks at one TCR beta chain sequence and its context. Its antigen is not identified. Clones were read by immunoSEQ multiplex PCR, and TCRdb kept only the in-frame ones, dropping some. The table has around 11,000 clones, approximately 78% seen once. CDR1 and CDR2 from the germline V gene are MNHEY and SVGEGT. V shed 6 bases and J shed 10 bases, with 15 bases lying between them. The CDR3 is 13 residues long. This sample was included in a study of CD4 T cells in relation to SARS-CoV-2 and coronaviruses. Study background: TCR beta CDR3s were sequenced after 10-day antigen culture of PBMCs. Study findings and constraints: About 64% of donors had memory CD4+ clonotypes crossrecognizing SARS-CoV-2 and common cold coronavirus spike.

CD4+ T cells from unexposed donors were obtained before the COVID-19 pandemic (2011-2018). After roughly ten days of culture, CD4+ T cells were isolated. Testing used SARS-CoV-2 S/N and four cold-coronavirus spikes on unexposed-donor CD4+ T cells, cells permitting. This chain connects TRBV6-2 or TRBV6-3 to TRBJ1-4; D remains ambiguous. The sample comprised CD4+ T cells from PBMCs, cultured in vitro. The clonotype comes from a human donor in good health. Here the CDR3 reads CASSPTGGGKLFF. CDR3 DNA sequence: TGTGCCAGCAGCCCGACCGGCGGCGGAAAACTGTTTTTT.